The TCR beta chain under discussion was sequenced for a study of T cell responses to AZD1222 COVID-19 vaccine. Germline CDR1 and CDR2: LGHNT and FRNRAP. The CDR3 length is 13 residues. Trimming removed 4 bases from V and 3 bases from J; junction bases left unmatched: 3. Turning to this clone: Its target is unknown.

Overall study results and limits: Spike-specific TCR depth and breadth grew after two AZD1222 doses. Nearly half of the spike-specific TCRs reportedly recognize variant regions that carry no mutations.

Profiled with immunoSEQ multiplex PCR; TCRdb holds only in-frame clones, not every one. The sample records more than 85,000 clones, around 90% being singletons. This sample comprised peripheral blood, obtained on day 0 of AZD1222 vaccination. The receptor was isolated from an adult in good health. The chain is built from TRBV12-5 and TRBJ2-7; TRBD2 matches at 7 bases. CDR3 nucleotide sequence: TGTGCTAGTGGTTGGGGGGGAGGCTACGAGCAGTACTTC. Its protein product is CASGWGGGYEQYF.